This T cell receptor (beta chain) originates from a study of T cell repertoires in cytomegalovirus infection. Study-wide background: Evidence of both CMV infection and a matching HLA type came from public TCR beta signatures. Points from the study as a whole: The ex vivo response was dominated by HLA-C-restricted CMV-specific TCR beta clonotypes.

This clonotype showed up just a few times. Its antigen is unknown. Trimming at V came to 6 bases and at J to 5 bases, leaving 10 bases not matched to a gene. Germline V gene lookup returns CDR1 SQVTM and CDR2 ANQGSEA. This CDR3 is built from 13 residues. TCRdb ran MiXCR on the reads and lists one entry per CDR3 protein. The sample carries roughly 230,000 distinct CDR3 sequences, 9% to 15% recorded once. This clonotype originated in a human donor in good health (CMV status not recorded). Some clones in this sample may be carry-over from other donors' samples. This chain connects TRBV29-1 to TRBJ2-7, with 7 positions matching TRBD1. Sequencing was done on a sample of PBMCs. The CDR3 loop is CSVASGQDHEQYF. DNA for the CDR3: TGCAGCGTCGCCTCCGGACAGGACCACGAGCAGTACTTC.